This entry lists 8 T cell receptor beta chains sequenced from one sample in a study of OX40 agonist ivuxolimab in advanced cancers. Assay used: immunoSEQ multiplex PCR; TCRdb lists only in-frame clones, some missing. The table includes around 97,000 clones, about 80% detected once. The specimen comprised CD4+ or CD8+ T cells sorted from blood, sampled in a trial of the OX40 agonist ivuxolimab. Every receptor here comes from an adult with an advanced solid tumor such as melanoma, head and neck, liver or kidney cancer.

This clone was picked up a small number of times. V is TRBV30 and J is TRBJ1-5; TRBD1 agrees at 8 bases. The germline V gene has CDR1 GTSNPN and CDR2 SVGIG (reference sequence). V lost 6 bases to trimming and J lost 6 bases; unmatched junction nucleotides: 7. The CDR3 loop spans 13 amino acids. CDR3 in amino acids: CACAQGASQPQHF. The CDR3 nucleotides read TGTGCCTGCGCGCAGGGGGCGAGTCAGCCCCAGCATTTT.

This clone was found a few times. The DNA of the CDR3 is TGTGCCAGCAGCTGGGGGGATCAGCCCCAGCATTTT. Translated, it gives CASSWGDQPQHF. V gene TRBV7-9 combines with J gene TRBJ1-5, with D possibly being TRBD1 (5 bases). Trimming cost V 4 bases and J 5 bases, with 6 bases left between them. The germline CDR1 and CDR2 sequences are SEHNR and FQNEAQ (reference sequence). The CDR3 has 12 amino acids.

The V gene is TRBV5-1, the J gene TRBJ2-5, with 10 bases identical to TRBD2. The J call may be in error: the DNA end matches TRBJ2-7 better. The CDR3 loop spans 13 amino acids. Germline CDR1 SGHRS, CDR2 YFSETQ. CDR3 sequence (DNA): TGCGCCAGCCGAAGGGGGACTAGCGACGAGCAGTACTTC. Translating it yields CASRRGTSDEQYF.

V usage is TRBV6-5 and J usage is TRBJ2-7; D unresolved. This CDR3 comprises 14 residues. Looked up from germline, CDR1 is MNHEY and CDR2 is SVGAGI. Trimming pared 2 bases from V and 6 bases from J, leaving 14 bases between. As DNA, the CDR3 is TGTGCCAGCAGTTACACCGGTAGGATGGGCGAGCAGTACTTC. This sequence encodes CASSYTGRMGEQYF.

The gene calls are TRBV11-2 and TRBJ2-2, with D hard to call. CDR3 length equals 18 residues. Germline V gene sequence: CDR1 SGHAT, CDR2 FQNNGV. V was clipped by 5 bases and J by 0 bases, with 19 bases between them. The CDR3: CASSPWAGPPPNTGELFF. Written as DNA, the CDR3 is TGTGCCAGCAGCCCTTGGGCTGGCCCCCCGCCGAACACCGGGGAGCTGTTTTTT.

This clone was seen only a few times. V gene TRBV27 combines with J gene TRBJ1-6; D perhaps matches TRBD1 (6 bases). The CDR3 is 12 amino acids. CDR1 is MNHEY and CDR2 is SMNVEV in the germline V gene (reference sequence). With 8 bases removed from V and 9 bases from J, the gap between germline ends came to 11 bases. The CDR3 loop reads CASSTRGSPLHF. DNA for the CDR3: TGTGCCAGCTCCACCAGGGGTTCACCCCTCCACTTT.

The chain uses TRBV9 and TRBJ2-7; D is unclear. CDR1 and CDR2 (germline): SGDLS, YYNGEE. CDR3 length: 15 amino acids. V gave up 4 bases and J gave up 9 bases, with 23 bases separating them. CDR3: CASSPTYDQAPGQYF. Here the CDR3 DNA reads TGTGCCAGCAGCCCGACCTATGACCAGGCCCCCGGGCAGTACTTC.

The CDR3 DNA is TGCGCCAGCAGTTTTACAGAACAGCCCCAGCATTTT. It specifies CASSFTEQPQHF. The V gene is TRBV10-2, the J gene TRBJ1-5; D remains unclear. The CDR3 sequence is 12 residues long. The germline V and J ends were trimmed by 5 bases and 7 bases, with 9 bases remaining between them. The V gene's germline CDR1 is WSHSY and CDR2 SAAADI.